Listed below are T cell receptor beta chains from one sample, sequenced in a study of technical replicates of blood from a handful of donors. Clones were read by immunoSEQ multiplex PCR, and TCRdb kept only the in-frame ones, dropping some. This repertoire shows fewer than 85,000 clones, 85% to 95% found once; its top ten account for approximately 4.6%. The sequencing sample was made of PBMCs. The receptors stem from a human donor in good health. Some clones in this sample may be carry-over from other donors' samples. The CDR3 runs from the conserved cysteine through the conserved F or W. Fields, in order: clone size, D gene, J gene, V gene, CDR3 DNA, CDR3 protein. A D gene is named only where the DNA matches it firmly. Only some rows state a clone size, as once, few, many or a class for expanded clones.

once TRBD1 TRBJ2-5 TRBV10-3 TGTGCCATTCCGATTCACCGGGACCAGGGGGCCCAAGAGACCCAGTACTTC CAIPIHRDQGAQETQYF
- TRBD1 TRBJ1-2 TRBV4-2 TGTGCCAGCAGCCAAAGTACGACAGGGGACGGCTACACCTTC CASSQSTTGDGYTF
- TRBD2 TRBJ2-5 TRBV2 TGTGCCAGCAAGTCATCGCGGGGGTACAGCCAAGAGACCCAGTACTTC CASKSSRGYSQETQYF
- TRBD2 TRBJ2-1 TRBV5-4 TGTGCCAGCAGCAATTTAGCGGGAGGGCCCCTCTTC CASSNLAGGPLF
- - TRBJ1-2 TRBV7-2 TGTGCCAGCAGCCCCAGGACAAACACAATGAGGGGCTACACCTTC CASSPRTNTMRGYTF
- TRBD1 TRBJ2-7 TRBV19 TGTGCCAGTAGGAATGACAGGGTGGGCGAGCAGTACTTC CASRNDRVGEQYF
- TRBD2 TRBJ2-5 TRBV5-4 TGTGCCAGCAGCAACGGGTGGACTAGGCGGCAAGAGACCCAGTACTTC CASSNGWTRRQETQYF
- - TRBJ2-7 TRBV11-3 TGTGCCAGCAGCCGGGATGGGCCTTCCTACGAGCAGTACTTC CASSRDGPSYEQYF
- - TRBJ1-1 TRBV5-3 TGTGCCAGAAGGGAGAGGGGGTGGGAAACTGAAGCTTTCTTT CARRERGWETEAFF
- TRBD1 TRBJ1-2 TRBV2 TGTGCCAGCAGTGATCATGACAGGGGGCCGCCTGGCTACACCTTC CASSDHDRGPPGYTF
- - TRBJ2-7 TRBV6-6 TGTGCCAGCAGTCCCGATCAGTTACACGAGCAGTACTTC CASSPDQLHEQYF
- - TRBJ1-4 TRBV6-5 TGTGCCAGCAGGCAGGGGTCAACTAATGAAAAACTGTTTTTT CASRQGSTNEKLFF
many TRBD1 TRBJ1-2 TRBV10-3 TGTGCCATCAGTCTGTTGGGACAGGGGAGCGATGGCTACACCTTC CAISLLGQGSDGYTF
once - TRBJ2-1 TRBV2 TGTGCCAGCACAATTGAGGGGGTGCTTGGCAATGAGCAGTTCTTC CASTIEGVLGNEQFF
- - TRBJ2-3 TRBV5-6 TGTGCCAGCAGCCGCCGCACAGCTACAGATACGCAGTATTTT CASSRRTATDTQYF
- - TRBJ2-7 TRBV7-2 TGTGCCAGCAGCTTAGTGGAGGGAACCTACGAGCAGTACTTC CASSLVEGTYEQYF
- - TRBJ2-6 TRBV11-2 TGTGCCAGCAGCTTATCCAGGGCTGGGGCCAACGTCCTGACTTTC CASSLSRAGANVLTF
- - TRBJ2-2 TRBV30 TGTGCCTGGAGAGGGGTGAGAACGGAGCTGTTTTTT CAWRGVRTELFF
- - TRBJ2-3 TRBV6-1 TGTGCCAGCAGCCCCGTCCAGGTTGATACGCAGTATTTT CASSPVQVDTQYF
once - TRBJ2-2 TRBV29-1 TGCAGCTCGGCAGGGATAACCGGGGAGCTGTTTTTT CSSAGITGELFF
- - TRBJ2-7 TRBV6-5 TGTGCCAGCAGTTACCGGCAGGGGATCCCTATCTACGAGCAGTACTTC CASSYRQGIPIYEQYF
- TRBD1 TRBJ1-6 TRBV7-9 TGTGCCAGCCAGGGACAGGGGTCCGAACCCCTCCACTTT CASQGQGSEPLHF
few - TRBJ2-1 TRBV2 TGTGCCAGCAGTGCGTACTCCTACAATGAGCAGTTCTTC CASSAYSYNEQFF
- - TRBJ2-1 TRBV7-3 TGTGCCAGCAGCTTAGGCGGGGACCAGCAGTTCTTC CASSLGGDQQFF
- TRBD2 TRBJ2-1 TRBV5-1 TGCGCCAGCAGCGTCACTAGCGGGGGGGCTCATGAGCAGTTCTTC CASSVTSGGAHEQFF
- - TRBJ2-2 TRBV6-1 TGTGCCAGCAGTGAAGGACAAACAACGAACACCGGGGAGCTGTTTTTT CASSEGQTTNTGELFF
once TRBD2 TRBJ2-6 TRBV9 TGTGCCAGCTGGGGGGGGACTAGCGGGAGCGTTGGGGCCAACGTCCTGACTTTC CASWGGTSGSVGANVLTF
- TRBD2 TRBJ2-2 TRBV6-6 TGTGCCAGCAGCCTGACTAGCGGGAGTGACACCGGGGAGCTGTTTTTT CASSLTSGSDTGELFF
- - TRBJ2-7 TRBV16 TGTGCCAGCAGCGTTGGTGAGGGGCAGTACTTC CASSVGEGQYF
once TRBD2 TRBJ2-1 TRBV30 TGTGCCTGCTCACCTGGCGGGAGGGACAACAATGAGCAGTTCTTC CACSPGGRDNNEQFF
- TRBD1 TRBJ2-7 TRBV6-6 TGTGCCAGCAGTTACGGGGGACAGGGTTCCTACGAGCAGTACTTC CASSYGGQGSYEQYF
- - TRBJ2-7 TRBV6-1 TGTGCCAGCAGTGAAGCGGCCCCCCCCGTCGAGCAGTACTTC CASSEAAPPVEQYF
- TRBD1 TRBJ2-7 TRBV27 TGTGCCAGCAGTGTCAACAGGGGCTACGAGCAGTACTTC CASSVNRGYEQYF
- - TRBJ1-2 TRBV10-3 TGTGCCATCAGTGAGCAGGGCTATGGCTACACCTTC CAISEQGYGYTF
- - TRBJ2-7 TRBV19 TGTGCCAGTAGTAACAGGTATTCCTACGAGCAGTACTTC CASSNRYSYEQYF
- TRBD1 TRBJ2-7 TRBV4-1 TGCGCCAGCAGCCAAGCGTACAGGGGGCGAGACGAGCAGTACTTC CASSQAYRGRDEQYF
- - TRBJ2-3 TRBV18 TGTGCCAGCTCACCACCTTTCCGGGGAACCAGCACAGATACGCAGTATTTT CASSPPFRGTSTDTQYF
- - TRBJ1-2 TRBV6-5 TGTGCCAGCAGTTACGCGTGGAGGAGCTATGGCTACACCTTC CASSYAWRSYGYTF
once - TRBJ2-5 TRBV6-5 TGTGCCAGCAGCCGCGGCCGAACCCAAGAGACCCAGTACTTC CASSRGRTQETQYF
- - TRBJ2-3 TRBV9 TGTGCCAGCAGCGTAAGACCTGGGAGGGATACGCAGTATTTT CASSVRPGRDTQYF
once TRBD1 TRBJ2-7 TRBV14 TGTGCCAGCAGCCAAGTCGGCGGGGACAGGGAGCAGTACTTC CASSQVGGDREQYF
few TRBD2 TRBJ2-3 TRBV13 TGTGCCAGCAGCCCGGGGACTAGCGGGAGAGGCTCAGATACGCAGTATTTT CASSPGTSGRGSDTQYF
- - TRBJ1-4 TRBV5-4 TGTGCCAGCAGCTTAGGAAACCAGGGAATTTCGGAAAAACTGTTTTTT CASSLGNQGISEKLFF
- - TRBJ1-1 TRBV5-5 TGTGCCAGCAGCAGATTGGGGGGGAGGGAGACTGAAGCTTTCTTT CASSRLGGRETEAFF
- TRBD1 TRBJ1-2 TRBV7-8 TGTGCCAGCAGTCCCGACAGGGAGTATGGCTACACCTTC CASSPDREYGYTF
- - TRBJ2-7 TRBV27 TGTGCCAGCCTAGTGTCCTACGAGCAGTACTTC CASLVSYEQYF
- TRBD1 TRBJ2-1 TRBV27 TGTGCCAGCAGTTCCCTGGACAGGGGGGACTACAATGAGCAGTTCTTC CASSSLDRGDYNEQFF
- TRBD1 TRBJ2-5 TRBV7-2 TGTGCCAGCAGCTTAGAGGGCTGGGGCGGACAGGGGACTTCCGAGACCCAGTACTTC CASSLEGWGGQGTSETQYF
- - TRBJ2-7 TRBV19 TGTGCCAGTAGTCCCGAGGGCGGGCACGAGCAGTACTTC CASSPEGGHEQYF
- - TRBJ2-5 TRBV6-6 TGTGCCAGCAGTTACTCAACAGGGAAAGAGACCCAGTACTTC CASSYSTGKETQYF
once TRBD2 TRBJ2-5 TRBV5-1 TGCGCCAGCAGCTCCTGGCTGGCGGGGGGTTTGACTGCAGAGACCCAGTACTTC CASSSWLAGGLTAETQYF
- - TRBJ1-2 TRBV6-1 TGTGCCAGCAGTTGGACGGAGGTCGGGAACTATGGCTACACCTTC CASSWTEVGNYGYTF
- - TRBJ2-2 TRBV19 TGTGCCAGTAGTTCCCGGGGGACCTCGACCGGGGAGCTGTTTTTT CASSSRGTSTGELFF
few - TRBJ1-6 TRBV10-3 TGTGCCATCAAGGCAGGGGAGAATTCACCCCTCCACTTT CAIKAGENSPLHF
- - TRBJ2-6 TRBV10-2 TGCGCCAGCAGTGATTCCTCCCCGGGGACCAACGTCCTGACTTTC CASSDSSPGTNVLTF